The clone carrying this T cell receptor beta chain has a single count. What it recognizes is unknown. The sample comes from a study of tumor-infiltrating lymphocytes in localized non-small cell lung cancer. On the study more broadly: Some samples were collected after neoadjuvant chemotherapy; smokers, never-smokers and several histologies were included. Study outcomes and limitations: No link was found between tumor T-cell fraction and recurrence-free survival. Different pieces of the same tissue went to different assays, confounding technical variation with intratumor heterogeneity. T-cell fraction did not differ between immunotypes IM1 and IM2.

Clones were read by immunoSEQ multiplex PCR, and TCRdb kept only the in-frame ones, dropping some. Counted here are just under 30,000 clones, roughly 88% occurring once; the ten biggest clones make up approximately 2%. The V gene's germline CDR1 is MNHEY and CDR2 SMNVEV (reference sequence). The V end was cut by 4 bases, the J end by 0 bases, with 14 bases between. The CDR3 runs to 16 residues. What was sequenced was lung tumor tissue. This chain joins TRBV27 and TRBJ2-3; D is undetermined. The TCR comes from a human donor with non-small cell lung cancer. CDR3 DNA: TGTGCCAGCAGTTATTGGGGTGGCGCTAGCACAGATACGCAGTATTTT. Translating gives CASSYWGGASTDTQYF.